The next 10 T cell receptor beta chains were all read from a single sample in a study of PD-L1 blockade in urothelial cancer. The time point denotes: pretreatment peripheral blood. Sequenced by immunoSEQ multiplex PCR; TCRdb stores in-frame clones only, minus some. The data hold roughly 50,000 clones, with around 80% observed a single time. The sequences come from PBMCs, collected around atezolizumab (anti-PD-L1) treatment. The receptor set was obtained from a man in his 70s with urothelial cancer.

The genes are TRBV9 and TRBJ1-2; TRBD1 agrees at 7 bases. The CDR3 length is 16 residues. V was clipped by 4 bases and J by 3 bases; unmatched bases: 12. Germline loops: CDR1 SGDLS, CDR2 YYNGEE. CDR3 amino acids: CASSPPEGAVDYGYTF. The CDR3 bases are TGTGCCAGCAGCCCTCCCGAGGGGGCAGTAGACTATGGCTACACCTTC.

The gene calls are TRBV9 and TRBJ1-1; D unclear. The CDR3 is made up of 14 amino acids. V shed 0 bases and J shed 4 bases, with 10 bases lying between them. The germline gives CDR1 SGDLS, CDR2 YYNGEE. Here the CDR3 reads CASSVGAQTTEAFF. The CDR3 DNA reads TGTGCCAGCAGCGTAGGGGCCCAGACCACTGAAGCTTTCTTT.

This chain joins TRBV11-3 and TRBJ2-5; 14 bases agree with TRBD2. Losses at the gene ends were 0 bases for V and 7 bases for J; bases not matched to a gene: 7. The germline V gene has CDR1 SGHNT and CDR2 YENEEA. This CDR3 comprises 17 residues. The CDR3 here is CASSLDGTSGSGRTQYF. The CDR3 DNA reads TGTGCCAGCAGCTTAGATGGGACTAGCGGGAGTGGCAGGACCCAGTACTTC.

The rearrangement joins TRBV5-4 to TRBJ2-2; 8 nucleotides line up with TRBD2. This CDR3 spans 15 amino acids. CDR1 and CDR2 from the germline V gene are SGHNT and YYREEE (reference sequence). V lost 1 base, J lost 4 bases, and 3 bases stayed unmatched. Here the CDR3 DNA reads TGTGCCAGCAGCTTGTCTCTAGCGGGCACCGGGGAGCTGTTTTTT. Translating it yields CASSLSLAGTGELFF.

The J gene is TRBJ1-2, the V gene TRBV30; D is possibly TRBD1 (5 bases). Germline V lookup: CDR1 GTSNPN, CDR2 SVGIG (reference sequence). The V end lost 0 bases, the J end lost 8 bases, and 7 bases lay between the germline ends. The CDR3 runs to 11 residues. The CDR3 reads CAWSVGVGYTF. The CDR3 nucleotides read TGTGCCTGGAGTGTAGGGGTAGGCTACACCTTC.

V is TRBV4-1 and J is TRBJ2-2; D unclear. Trimming took 0 bases from V and 3 from J, leaving 8 bases between them. CDR1 is MGHRA and CDR2 is YSYEKL in the germline V gene. There are 15 residues in the CDR3. DNA for the CDR3: TGCGCCAGCAGCCAAGAGCCGGTCTACACCGGGGAGCTGTTTTTT. Translating it yields CASSQEPVYTGELFF.

The chain has TRBV9 and TRBJ1-6; perhaps TRBD1 as D (5 bases). The CDR3 runs 16 residues. The ends were cut back, 0 bases at V and 10 bases at J, with 17 bases in the middle. CDR1 SGDLS and CDR2 YYNGEE come from the germline V gene. The CDR3 region is CASSVGGGVVDSPLHF. CDR3 nucleotide sequence: TGTGCCAGCAGCGTAGGGGGAGGGGTGGTGGACTCACCCCTCCACTTT.

The chain uses TRBV4-1 and TRBJ2-1, with a weak D call TRBD1 (5 bases). Germline V CDR1 and CDR2: MGHRA, YSYEKL. The V and J ends lost 1 base and 3 bases respectively, with 10 bases between them. The CDR3 length is 15 residues. The CDR3 bases are TGCGCCAGCAGCCAAGGAAGTCAGGGCTACAATGAGCAGTTCTTC. Amino acid sequence: CASSQGSQGYNEQFF.

The V and J genes are TRBV6-6 and TRBJ1-3; D not certain. CDR3 length equals 16 residues. CDR1 and CDR2 from the germline V gene are MNHNY and SVGAGI (reference sequence). The V end was cut by 7 bases, the J end by 2 bases, with 18 bases between. CDR3 residues: CASTLGGSKTGNTIYF. The CDR3, as DNA: TGTGCCAGCACCCTTGGAGGGAGTAAGACTGGAAACACCATATATTTT.

This chain joins TRBV5-1 and TRBJ2-3; tentative D call: TRBD2 (7 bases). Germline V CDR1 and CDR2: SGHRS, YFSETQ. Deletions cut 0 bases from V and 5 bases from J, with 22 bases between. The CDR3 has 18 amino acids. CDR3 in DNA: TGCGCCAGCAGCTTGGGTCTTTGGGGGGGCCCGGGTGGAGATACGCAGTATTTT. Its translation is CASSLGLWGGPGGDTQYF.